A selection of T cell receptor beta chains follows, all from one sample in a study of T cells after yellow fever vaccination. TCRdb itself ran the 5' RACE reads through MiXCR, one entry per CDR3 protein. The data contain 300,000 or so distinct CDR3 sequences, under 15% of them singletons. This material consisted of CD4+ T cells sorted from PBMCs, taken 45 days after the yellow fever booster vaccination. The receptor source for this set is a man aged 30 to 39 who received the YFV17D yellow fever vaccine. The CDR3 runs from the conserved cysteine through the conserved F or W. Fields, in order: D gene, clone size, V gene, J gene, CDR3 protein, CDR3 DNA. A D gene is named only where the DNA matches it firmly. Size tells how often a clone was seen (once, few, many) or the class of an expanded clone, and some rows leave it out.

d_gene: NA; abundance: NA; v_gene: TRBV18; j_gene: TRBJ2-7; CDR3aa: CASSPGSGYYEQYF; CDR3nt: TGTGCCAGCTCACCGGGTAGCGGCTACTACGAGCAGTACTTC
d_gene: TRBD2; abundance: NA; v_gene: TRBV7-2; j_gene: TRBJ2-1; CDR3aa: CASTLAPASGGYNEQFF; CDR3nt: TGTGCCAGCACCCTAGCCCCGGCTAGCGGGGGGTACAATGAGCAGTTCTTC
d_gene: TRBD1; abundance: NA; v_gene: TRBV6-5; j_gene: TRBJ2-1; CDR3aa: CASSYYAGQGWGNEQFF; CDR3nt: TGTGCCAGCAGTTACTACGCGGGACAGGGTTGGGGCAATGAGCAGTTCTTC
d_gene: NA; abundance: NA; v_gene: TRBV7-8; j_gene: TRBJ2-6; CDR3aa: CASSFLQRFSGANVLTF; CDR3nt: TGTGCCAGCAGCTTTCTGCAAAGGTTTTCTGGGGCCAACGTCCTGACTTTC
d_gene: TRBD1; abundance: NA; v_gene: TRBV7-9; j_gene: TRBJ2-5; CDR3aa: CASSLSTGGRETQYF; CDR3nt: TGTGCCAGCAGCTTGTCCACAGGGGGCAGGGAGACCCAGTACTTC
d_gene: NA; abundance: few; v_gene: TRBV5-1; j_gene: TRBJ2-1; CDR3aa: CASSFDRPSYNEQFF; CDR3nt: TGCGCCAGCAGCTTTGACAGGCCCTCCTACAATGAGCAGTTCTTC
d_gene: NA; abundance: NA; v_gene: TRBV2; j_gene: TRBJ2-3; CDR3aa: CASCGSRPDTQYF; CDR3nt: TGTGCCAGCTGTGGGAGTCGCCCGGATACGCAGTATTTT
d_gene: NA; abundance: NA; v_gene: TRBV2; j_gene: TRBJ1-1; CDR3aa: CASSELQGPEAFF; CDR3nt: TGTGCCAGCAGTGAGCTACAAGGGCCTGAAGCTTTCTTT
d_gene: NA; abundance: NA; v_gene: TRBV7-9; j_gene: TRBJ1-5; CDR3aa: CASSTGSGHNQPQHF; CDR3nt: TGTGCCAGCTCCACAGGGTCGGGGCACAATCAGCCCCAGCATTTT
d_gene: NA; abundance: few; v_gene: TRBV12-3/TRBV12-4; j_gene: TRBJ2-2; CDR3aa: CASSLIGGQVTGELFF; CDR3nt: TGTGCCAGCAGTTTAATCGGGGGGCAGGTCACCGGGGAGCTGTTTTTT
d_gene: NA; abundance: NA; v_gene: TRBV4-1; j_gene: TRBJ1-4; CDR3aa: CASSQDPAFGEKLFF; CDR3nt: TGCGCCAGCAGCCAAGATCCGGCTTTTGGGGAAAAACTGTTTTTT
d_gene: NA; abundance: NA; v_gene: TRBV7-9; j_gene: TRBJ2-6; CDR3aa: CASSHPGGANVLTF; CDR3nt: TGTGCCAGCAGCCACCCCGGTGGGGCCAACGTCCTGACTTTC
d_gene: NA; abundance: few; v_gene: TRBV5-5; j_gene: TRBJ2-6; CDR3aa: CASSLAGETGANVLTF; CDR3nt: TGTGCCAGCAGCTTGGCAGGGGAAACAGGGGCCAACGTCCTGACTTTC